Below, one T cell receptor (beta chain) is given with its context. Its antigen remains unknown. The CDR3 extends over 14 amino acids. Trimming took off 0 bases at V and 6 bases at J, with 11 bases between the two ends. CDR1 LNHNV and CDR2 YYDKDF come from the germline V gene (reference sequence). The PCR used 60 Vbeta and 13 Jbeta primers. The method was immunoSEQ multiplex PCR; TCRdb's version includes in-frame clones alone and lacks a portion of them. In the table there are 170,000 or so clones, 75% to 85% of which are singletons. These data originate in a study of cytomegalovirus exposure and HLA in healthy donors. Overall study results and limits: TCR beta chain V- and J-gene trimming was linked, in a later analysis, to a missense variant in DCLRE1C. Apparent HLA restriction characterized most CMV-associated TCR beta chains in a later analysis.

The gene calls are TRBV15 and TRBJ1-2; D is unclear. Sequenced material: PBMCs. The receptor comes from a woman in her fifties or sixties in good health and CMV-seropositive. CDR3 protein: CATSREQLQDGYTF. The DNA of the CDR3 is TGTGCCACCAGCAGAGAACAGCTCCAGGATGGCTACACCTTC.